Listed below are T cell receptor beta chains from one sample, sequenced in a study of T-cell memory formation after mild COVID-19. Via MiXCR, TCRdb re-called the 5' RACE reads, giving one row per CDR3 protein. Altogether 380,000 or so distinct CDR3 sequences are present, roughly 13% being singletons, with the ten largest covering 22%. The sequenced sample was PBMCs or a T cell subset sorted from them (not recorded which). The receptor set was obtained from a man younger than 35 who had mild COVID-19 (a few samples of this study predate the infection). Cell type and time point are not known. Each CDR3 is given with its conserved first and last residue. The D gene is left open where the match is weak. A clone size is listed for some rows: how often the clone was seen (once, few, many), or a class if it is expanded.

clone_size: many
d_call: -
j_call: TRBJ2-2
v_call: TRBV12-3/TRBV12-4
cdr3_aa: CASRVRDKAYGELFF
cdr3_nt: TGTGCCAGCAGGGTCCGGGACAAGGCCTACGGGGAGCTGTTTTTT

clone_size: few
d_call: -
j_call: TRBJ1-5
v_call: TRBV5-5
cdr3_aa: CASSLERRYGSNQPQHF
cdr3_nt: TGTGCCAGCAGCTTGGAACGGCGGTATGGGAGCAATCAGCCCCAGCATTTT

clone_size: few
d_call: -
j_call: TRBJ2-7
v_call: TRBV20-1
cdr3_aa: CSAREDGGSYEQYF
cdr3_nt: TGCAGTGCTAGAGAGGACGGGGGATCCTACGAGCAGTACTTC

clone_size: few
d_call: TRBD1
j_call: TRBJ1-4
v_call: TRBV7-2
cdr3_aa: CASSPAGQSNEKLFF
cdr3_nt: TGTGCCAGCAGTCCCGCGGGACAGTCCAATGAAAAACTGTTTTTT

clone_size: few
d_call: -
j_call: TRBJ2-1
v_call: TRBV7-3
cdr3_aa: CASSSYRVSYNEQFF
cdr3_nt: TGTGCCAGCAGCTCCTACAGGGTGTCCTACAATGAGCAGTTCTTC

clone_size: few
d_call: -
j_call: TRBJ1-1
v_call: TRBV4-1
cdr3_aa: CASSQESRSDEAFF
cdr3_nt: TGCGCCAGCAGCCAAGAGTCACGGTCGGATGAAGCTTTCTTT

clone_size: -
d_call: -
j_call: TRBJ2-2
v_call: TRBV11-1
cdr3_aa: CASSSETGNTGELFF
cdr3_nt: TGTGCCAGCAGTTCCGAGACAGGGAACACCGGGGAGCTGTTTTTT

clone_size: few
d_call: TRBD1
j_call: TRBJ2-7
v_call: TRBV7-9
cdr3_aa: CASSSEDRVYEQYF
cdr3_nt: TGTGCCAGCAGCTCAGAGGACAGGGTCTACGAGCAGTACTTC

clone_size: -
d_call: -
j_call: TRBJ1-6
v_call: TRBV27
cdr3_aa: CASSLYQSYNSPIHF
cdr3_nt: TGTGCCAGCAGTTTATATCAGTCCTATAATTCACCCATCCACTTT

clone_size: many
d_call: TRBD1
j_call: TRBJ1-1
v_call: TRBV27
cdr3_aa: CASSFQGGNTEAFF
cdr3_nt: TGTGCCAGCAGTTTCCAGGGGGGGAACACTGAAGCTTTCTTT

clone_size: few
d_call: TRBD1
j_call: TRBJ2-7
v_call: TRBV27
cdr3_aa: CASSPDRDYEQYF
cdr3_nt: TGTGCCAGCAGTCCTGACAGGGACTACGAGCAGTACTTC

clone_size: -
d_call: TRBD1
j_call: TRBJ1-3
v_call: TRBV6-6
cdr3_aa: CASSYSLGQASGNTIYF
cdr3_nt: TGTGCCAGCAGTTACTCGTTGGGACAGGCCTCTGGAAACACCATATATTTT

clone_size: few
d_call: -
j_call: TRBJ2-7
v_call: TRBV5-6
cdr3_aa: CASSLINYEQYF
cdr3_nt: TGTGCCAGCAGCTTAATCAACTACGAGCAGTACTTC

clone_size: few
d_call: -
j_call: TRBJ2-1
v_call: TRBV6-2/TRBV6-3
cdr3_aa: CASTQVPTHEQFF
cdr3_nt: TGTGCCAGCACCCAGGTACCTACACATGAGCAGTTCTTC

clone_size: few
d_call: -
j_call: TRBJ2-2
v_call: TRBV5-1
cdr3_aa: CASSWEGGELFF
cdr3_nt: TGCGCCAGCAGCTGGGAAGGCGGGGAGCTGTTTTTT

clone_size: few
d_call: TRBD1
j_call: TRBJ1-1
v_call: TRBV3-1
cdr3_aa: CASSRQGLNTEAFF
cdr3_nt: TGTGCCAGCAGTAGACAGGGCCTAAACACTGAAGCTTTCTTT

clone_size: -
d_call: -
j_call: TRBJ2-1
v_call: TRBV4-3
cdr3_aa: CASSQDRLRGPGDISYNEQFF
cdr3_nt: TGCGCCAGCAGCCAAGATAGGCTCCGGGGCCCGGGCGATATTTCCTACAATGAGCAGTTCTTC

clone_size: -
d_call: -
j_call: TRBJ2-1
v_call: TRBV7-9
cdr3_aa: CASSLVHSNEQFF
cdr3_nt: TGTGCCAGCAGCTTAGTCCATAGCAATGAGCAGTTCTTC

clone_size: -
d_call: -
j_call: TRBJ1-5
v_call: TRBV3-1
cdr3_aa: CASSQGSGDNQPQHF
cdr3_nt: TGTGCCAGCAGCCAGGGATCGGGCGACAATCAGCCCCAGCATTTT

clone_size: few
d_call: TRBD2
j_call: TRBJ2-5
v_call: TRBV20-1
cdr3_aa: CSAGRGGPETQYF
cdr3_nt: TGCAGTGCTGGGCGGGGGGGCCCAGAGACCCAGTACTTC

clone_size: few
d_call: TRBD1
j_call: TRBJ1-5
v_call: TRBV30
cdr3_aa: CAWGDRFNQPQHF
cdr3_nt: TGTGCCTGGGGGGACAGGTTTAATCAGCCCCAGCATTTT

clone_size: few
d_call: TRBD2
j_call: TRBJ2-5
v_call: TRBV4-1
cdr3_aa: CASSQEPWVAGGVETQYF
cdr3_nt: TGCGCCAGCAGCCAAGAGCCCTGGGTAGCGGGGGGAGTAGAGACCCAGTACTTC

clone_size: -
d_call: -
j_call: TRBJ2-2
v_call: TRBV10-3
cdr3_aa: CAISDIRGPNTGELFF
cdr3_nt: TGTGCCATCAGTGATATCAGGGGCCCTAACACCGGGGAGCTGTTTTTT

clone_size: few
d_call: -
j_call: TRBJ2-1
v_call: TRBV7-2
cdr3_aa: CASTPESSYNEQFF
cdr3_nt: TGTGCCAGCACTCCTGAGAGCTCCTACAATGAGCAGTTCTTC

clone_size: once
d_call: TRBD1
j_call: TRBJ1-2
v_call: TRBV7-9
cdr3_aa: CASSLADRGSNYGYTF
cdr3_nt: TGTGCCAGCAGCTTAGCCGACAGGGGATCTAACTATGGCTACACCTTC

clone_size: few
d_call: TRBD2
j_call: TRBJ2-5
v_call: TRBV7-9
cdr3_aa: CASSLGLAGVIQETQYF
cdr3_nt: TGTGCCAGCAGCCTCGGACTAGCGGGGGTCATTCAAGAGACCCAGTACTTC

clone_size: -
d_call: TRBD1
j_call: TRBJ2-7
v_call: TRBV20-1
cdr3_aa: CSVPGQGDYEQYF
cdr3_nt: TGCAGTGTCCCGGGACAGGGTGACTACGAGCAGTACTTC

clone_size: few
d_call: -
j_call: TRBJ1-1
v_call: TRBV19
cdr3_aa: CASSEAHTEAFF
cdr3_nt: TGTGCCAGTAGCGAGGCACACACTGAAGCTTTCTTT

clone_size: -
d_call: -
j_call: TRBJ1-5
v_call: TRBV27
cdr3_aa: CASSYRIPEPQHF
cdr3_nt: TGTGCCAGCAGTTACAGGATTCCCGAGCCCCAGCATTTT

clone_size: few
d_call: -
j_call: TRBJ2-5
v_call: TRBV4-1
cdr3_aa: CASSQDVRTGETQYF
cdr3_nt: TGCGCCAGCAGCCAAGATGTCAGGACGGGAGAGACCCAGTACTTC

clone_size: few
d_call: TRBD1
j_call: TRBJ2-3
v_call: TRBV7-9
cdr3_aa: CASNSPGQLTDTQYF
cdr3_nt: TGTGCCAGCAATTCACCGGGACAGCTCACAGATACGCAGTATTTT

clone_size: -
d_call: -
j_call: TRBJ2-3
v_call: TRBV7-9
cdr3_aa: CASRPGESTDTQYF
cdr3_nt: TGTGCCAGCAGACCCGGGGAGAGCACAGATACGCAGTATTTT

clone_size: -
d_call: TRBD1
j_call: TRBJ2-2
v_call: TRBV7-9
cdr3_aa: CASSDQDRLTGELFF
cdr3_nt: TGTGCCAGCAGCGACCAGGACAGGTTGACCGGGGAGCTGTTTTTT

clone_size: -
d_call: -
j_call: TRBJ1-2
v_call: TRBV2
cdr3_aa: CASRVVTGPYGYTF
cdr3_nt: TGTGCCAGCAGGGTGGTGACAGGTCCCTATGGCTACACCTTC

clone_size: few
d_call: TRBD1
j_call: TRBJ1-2
v_call: TRBV24-1
cdr3_aa: CATSDGDRNYGYTF
cdr3_nt: TGTGCCACCAGTGATGGGGACAGAAACTATGGCTACACCTTC

clone_size: -
d_call: -
j_call: TRBJ1-2
v_call: TRBV7-9
cdr3_aa: CASSLAEATNYGYTF
cdr3_nt: TGTGCCAGCAGCTTAGCGGAGGCGACTAACTATGGCTACACCTTC

clone_size: -
d_call: -
j_call: TRBJ1-4
v_call: TRBV12-3/TRBV12-4
cdr3_aa: CASSSQGGLFF
cdr3_nt: TGTGCCAGCAGTTCACAGGGTGGGCTGTTTTTT

clone_size: once
d_call: -
j_call: TRBJ2-1
v_call: TRBV11-2
cdr3_aa: CASSAATIDNEQFF
cdr3_nt: TGTGCCAGCAGCGCGGCGACAATCGACAATGAGCAGTTCTTC

clone_size: few
d_call: -
j_call: TRBJ1-5
v_call: TRBV6-5
cdr3_aa: CASSYDHGDPGGNQPQHF
cdr3_nt: TGTGCCAGCAGTTATGACCACGGGGACCCTGGGGGCAATCAGCCCCAGCATTTT

clone_size: many
d_call: -
j_call: TRBJ1-1
v_call: TRBV6-6
cdr3_aa: CASSYGLRQLPMNTEAFF
cdr3_nt: TGTGCCAGCAGTTACGGCTTGAGGCAGCTCCCGATGAACACTGAAGCTTTCTTT

clone_size: few
d_call: -
j_call: TRBJ1-4
v_call: TRBV20-1
cdr3_aa: CSAWASGHEKLFF
cdr3_nt: TGCAGTGCCTGGGCGTCGGGGCACGAAAAACTGTTTTTT

clone_size: -
d_call: -
j_call: TRBJ2-2
v_call: TRBV3-1
cdr3_aa: CASTHSWGTGELFF
cdr3_nt: TGTGCCAGCACCCATTCGTGGGGCACCGGGGAGCTGTTTTTT

clone_size: few
d_call: -
j_call: TRBJ2-2
v_call: TRBV12-5
cdr3_aa: CASGLSGAWRELFF
cdr3_nt: TGTGCTAGTGGTTTAAGTGGAGCTTGGCGGGAGCTGTTTTTT

clone_size: many
d_call: -
j_call: TRBJ1-5
v_call: TRBV5-1
cdr3_aa: CASSLDLGNQPQHF
cdr3_nt: TGCGCCAGCAGCTTGGACCTTGGCAATCAGCCCCAGCATTTT

clone_size: -
d_call: -
j_call: TRBJ2-7
v_call: TRBV7-2
cdr3_aa: CASSDYGDRKYF
cdr3_nt: TGTGCCAGCAGCGATTACGGGGATCGGAAGTACTTC

clone_size: many
d_call: TRBD2
j_call: TRBJ2-1
v_call: TRBV6-4
cdr3_aa: CASSDGTSGGPNEQFF
cdr3_nt: TGTGCCAGCAGTGACGGGACTAGCGGGGGTCCCAATGAGCAGTTCTTC